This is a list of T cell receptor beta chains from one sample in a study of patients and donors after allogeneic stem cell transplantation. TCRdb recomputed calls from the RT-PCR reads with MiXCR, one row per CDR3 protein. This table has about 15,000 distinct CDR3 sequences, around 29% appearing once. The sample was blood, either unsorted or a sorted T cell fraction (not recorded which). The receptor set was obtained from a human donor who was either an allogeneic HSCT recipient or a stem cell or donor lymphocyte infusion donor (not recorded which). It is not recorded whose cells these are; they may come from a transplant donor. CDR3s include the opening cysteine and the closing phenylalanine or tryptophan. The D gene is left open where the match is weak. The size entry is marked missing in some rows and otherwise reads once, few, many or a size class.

cdr3_aa: CATRGQNNSPLHF
cdr3_nt: TGTGCCACCCGGGGGCAGAATAATTCACCCCTCCACTTT
v_call: TRBV27
clone_size: few
cdr3_length: 13
d_call: .
j_call: TRBJ1-6

cdr3_aa: CASSQGPYNSPLHF
cdr3_nt: TGTGCCAGCAGCCAGGGCCCCTATAATTCACCCCTCCACTTT
v_call: TRBV7-3
clone_size: .
cdr3_length: 14
d_call: .
j_call: TRBJ1-6

cdr3_aa: CSALRWGGAYNSPLHF
cdr3_nt: TGCAGTGCTCTCAGATGGGGGGGAGCCTATAATTCACCCCTCCACTTT
v_call: TRBV20-1
clone_size: medium-sized
cdr3_length: 16
d_call: .
j_call: TRBJ1-6

cdr3_aa: CSVQSSMNTEAFF
cdr3_nt: TGCAGCGTACAATCGTCGATGAACACTGAAGCTTTCTTT
v_call: TRBV29-1
clone_size: many
cdr3_length: 13
d_call: .
j_call: TRBJ1-1

cdr3_aa: CSAREVGAGGTSYEQYF
cdr3_nt: TGCAGTGCTAGAGAAGTTGGGGCAGGGGGCACATCCTACGAGCAGTACTTC
v_call: TRBV20-1
clone_size: once
cdr3_length: 17
d_call: TRBD1
j_call: TRBJ2-7

cdr3_aa: CASSSTWQYNSPLHF
cdr3_nt: TGTGCCAGCAGTTCCACTTGGCAGTATAATTCACCCCTCCACTTT
v_call: TRBV6-6
clone_size: few
cdr3_length: 15
d_call: .
j_call: TRBJ1-6

cdr3_aa: CASSSGTGIFYEQFF
cdr3_nt: TGTGCCAGCAGTTCCGGGACAGGGATATTTTATGAGCAGTTCTTC
v_call: TRBV12-3/TRBV12-4
clone_size: once
cdr3_length: 15
d_call: TRBD1
j_call: TRBJ2-1

cdr3_aa: CASSSRGLNSGNTIYF
cdr3_nt: TGTGCCAGCAGCTCGCGGGGCCTGAACTCTGGAAACACCATATATTTT
v_call: TRBV5-6
clone_size: few
cdr3_length: 16
d_call: .
j_call: TRBJ1-3

cdr3_aa: CATSDLPPLREAFF
cdr3_nt: TGTGCCACCAGTGATTTGCCCCCGTTAAGGGAAGCTTTCTTT
v_call: TRBV24-1
clone_size: medium-sized
cdr3_length: 14
d_call: .
j_call: TRBJ1-1

cdr3_aa: CASSQILVSSSYNSPLHF
cdr3_nt: TGTGCCAGCAGCCAAATCCTGGTGTCTAGCTCCTATAATTCACCCCTCCACTTT
v_call: TRBV13
clone_size: few
cdr3_length: 18
d_call: .
j_call: TRBJ1-6

cdr3_aa: CASSWAGVSFF
cdr3_nt: TGTGCCAGCAGTTGGGCCGGTGTTTCTTTCTTT
v_call: TRBV6-2/TRBV6-3
clone_size: many
cdr3_length: 11
d_call: .
j_call: TRBJ1-1

cdr3_aa: CASSPSGQGAYNQPQHF
cdr3_nt: TGTGCCAGCAGTCCCTCCGGACAGGGGGCCTATAATCAGCCCCAGCATTTT
v_call: TRBV28
clone_size: .
cdr3_length: 17
d_call: TRBD1
j_call: TRBJ1-5

cdr3_aa: CASSVGGVTNEKLFF
cdr3_nt: TGTGCCAGCAGCGTAGGAGGAGTTACTAATGAAAAACTGTTTTTT
v_call: TRBV9
clone_size: few
cdr3_length: 15
d_call: .
j_call: TRBJ1-4

cdr3_aa: CASSVLGQGNSPLHF
cdr3_nt: TGTGCCAGCAGTGTGTTGGGACAGGGAAATTCACCCCTCCACTTT
v_call: TRBV6-4
clone_size: few
cdr3_length: 15
d_call: TRBD1
j_call: TRBJ1-6

cdr3_aa: CSVDSSGLNTEAFF
cdr3_nt: TGCAGCGTTGATAGTTCCGGACTGAACACTGAAGCTTTCTTT
v_call: TRBV29-1
clone_size: many
cdr3_length: 14
d_call: .
j_call: TRBJ1-1

cdr3_aa: CASSLLGEADTQYF
cdr3_nt: TGTGCCAGCAGCTTGCTCGGGGAAGCGGATACGCAGTATTTT
v_call: TRBV5-6
clone_size: .
cdr3_length: 14
d_call: .
j_call: TRBJ2-3

cdr3_aa: CSARFFQPQHF
cdr3_nt: TGCAGTGCTAGATTTTTCCAGCCCCAGCATTTT
v_call: TRBV20-1
clone_size: few
cdr3_length: 11
d_call: .
j_call: TRBJ1-5

cdr3_aa: CATSRDGRDSPLHF
cdr3_nt: TGTGCCACCAGCAGAGATGGAAGGGATTCACCCCTCCACTTT
v_call: TRBV15
clone_size: few
cdr3_length: 14
d_call: .
j_call: TRBJ1-6

cdr3_aa: CAISEGQNSPLHF
cdr3_nt: TGTGCCATCAGTGAAGGCCAAAATTCACCCCTCCACTTT
v_call: TRBV10-3
clone_size: .
cdr3_length: 13
d_call: .
j_call: TRBJ1-6

cdr3_aa: CAISDPPRGYTF
cdr3_nt: TGTGCCATCAGTGACCCTCCGCGCGGCTACACCTTC
v_call: TRBV10-3
clone_size: many
cdr3_length: 12
d_call: .
j_call: TRBJ1-2

cdr3_aa: CASSPRTGEVAFF
cdr3_nt: TGTGCCAGCAGCCCTCGGACAGGAGAGGTAGCTTTCTTT
v_call: TRBV6-5
clone_size: few
cdr3_length: 13
d_call: TRBD1
j_call: TRBJ1-1

cdr3_aa: CAIQGQGGQPQHF
cdr3_nt: TGTGCCATCCAGGGACAGGGAGGTCAGCCCCAGCATTTT
v_call: TRBV10-3
clone_size: .
cdr3_length: 13
d_call: TRBD1
j_call: TRBJ1-5

cdr3_aa: CASTSRRGITEAFF
cdr3_nt: TGTGCCAGCACATCCCGGCGGGGCATCACTGAAGCTTTCTTT
v_call: TRBV27
clone_size: few
cdr3_length: 14
d_call: .
j_call: TRBJ1-1

cdr3_aa: CASSMGVLDTEAFF
cdr3_nt: TGCGCCAGCAGCATGGGGGTGTTGGACACTGAAGCTTTCTTT
v_call: TRBV5-1
clone_size: many
cdr3_length: 14
d_call: .
j_call: TRBJ1-1

cdr3_aa: CAISEWPGPNYGYTF
cdr3_nt: TGTGCCATCAGTGAGTGGCCGGGCCCTAACTATGGCTACACCTTC
v_call: TRBV10-3
clone_size: .
cdr3_length: 15
d_call: .
j_call: TRBJ1-2

cdr3_aa: CASRLRWAGNNSPLHF
cdr3_nt: TGTGCCAGCAGACTTAGGTGGGCAGGAAATAATTCACCCCTCCACTTT
v_call: TRBV5-6
clone_size: .
cdr3_length: 16
d_call: .
j_call: TRBJ1-6

cdr3_aa: CASSFPGRQNSPLHF
cdr3_nt: TGTGCCAGCAGCTTCCCGGGACGGCAGAATTCACCCCTCCACTTT
v_call: TRBV7-2
clone_size: few
cdr3_length: 15
d_call: .
j_call: TRBJ1-6

cdr3_aa: CASSPTGVGNSPLHF
cdr3_nt: TGTGCCAGCAGCCCGACAGGGGTTGGCAATTCACCCCTCCACTTT
v_call: TRBV13
clone_size: few
cdr3_length: 15
d_call: TRBD1
j_call: TRBJ1-6

cdr3_aa: CASSSDREGDYGYTF
cdr3_nt: TGCGCCAGCAGCTCGGACAGGGAGGGTGACTATGGCTACACCTTC
v_call: TRBV5-1
clone_size: .
cdr3_length: 15
d_call: TRBD1
j_call: TRBJ1-2

cdr3_aa: CASSLGAPQADRGYTF
cdr3_nt: TGTGCCAGCAGCCTCGGGGCCCCACAGGCTGACAGGGGCTACACCTTC
v_call: TRBV7-9
clone_size: once
cdr3_length: 16
d_call: .
j_call: TRBJ1-2

cdr3_aa: CASSVESNSPLHF
cdr3_nt: TGTGCCAGCAGCGTAGAGAGTAATTCACCCCTCCACTTT
v_call: TRBV9
clone_size: medium-sized
cdr3_length: 13
d_call: .
j_call: TRBJ1-6

cdr3_aa: CASSLSPDSWPQHF
cdr3_nt: TGCGCCAGCAGCTTGTCTCCGGACAGTTGGCCCCAGCATTTT
v_call: TRBV5-1
clone_size: .
cdr3_length: 14
d_call: .
j_call: TRBJ1-5

cdr3_aa: CASSFNQRAYGYTF
cdr3_nt: TGTGCCAGCAGTTTTAATCAACGGGCCTATGGCTACACCTTC
v_call: TRBV27
clone_size: few
cdr3_length: 14
d_call: .
j_call: TRBJ1-2

cdr3_aa: CASSPTGFLGYTF
cdr3_nt: TGCGCCAGCAGCCCGACAGGGTTCTTAGGCTACACCTTC
v_call: TRBV5-1
clone_size: few
cdr3_length: 13
d_call: TRBD1
j_call: TRBJ1-2

cdr3_aa: CSVADTWLEPQHF
cdr3_nt: TGCAGCGTCGCTGACACGTGGCTGGAGCCCCAGCATTTT
v_call: TRBV29-1
clone_size: many
cdr3_length: 13
d_call: .
j_call: TRBJ1-5

cdr3_aa: CATSSRLNTEAFF
cdr3_nt: TGTGCCACCAGCTCGCGACTTAACACTGAAGCTTTCTTT
v_call: TRBV15
clone_size: .
cdr3_length: 13
d_call: .
j_call: TRBJ1-1

cdr3_aa: CASSSGGGKAYGYTF
cdr3_nt: TGTGCCAGCAGTTCCGGGGGGGGAAAAGCCTATGGCTACACCTTC
v_call: TRBV12-3/TRBV12-4
clone_size: many
cdr3_length: 15
d_call: .
j_call: TRBJ1-2

cdr3_aa: CASTQGVSSYNSPLHF
cdr3_nt: TGTGCCAGCACCCAGGGAGTCAGCTCTTATAATTCACCCCTCCACTTT
v_call: TRBV4-2
clone_size: .
cdr3_length: 16
d_call: .
j_call: TRBJ1-6

cdr3_aa: CASTQPRASYNSPLHF
cdr3_nt: TGCGCCAGCACCCAGCCCCGCGCATCCTATAATTCACCCCTCCACTTT
v_call: TRBV10-2
clone_size: .
cdr3_length: 16
d_call: .
j_call: TRBJ1-6

cdr3_aa: CATSDQATTSGNTIYF
cdr3_nt: TGTGCCACCAGTGATCAAGCCACCACCTCTGGAAACACCATATATTTT
v_call: TRBV24-1
clone_size: many
cdr3_length: 16
d_call: .
j_call: TRBJ1-3

cdr3_aa: CASSYISGGRQETQYF
cdr3_nt: TGTGCCAGCAGTTACATTAGCGGGGGGCGACAAGAGACCCAGTACTTC
v_call: TRBV6-5
clone_size: .
cdr3_length: 16
d_call: TRBD2
j_call: TRBJ2-5

cdr3_aa: CASSLVQGAGGYTF
cdr3_nt: TGCGCCAGCAGCTTGGTACAGGGGGCCGGTGGCTACACCTTC
v_call: TRBV5-1
clone_size: .
cdr3_length: 14
d_call: TRBD1
j_call: TRBJ1-2

cdr3_aa: CASSTTGIEQFF
cdr3_nt: TGTGCCAGCAGCACGACAGGCATTGAGCAGTTCTTC
v_call: TRBV3-1
clone_size: .
cdr3_length: 12
d_call: .
j_call: TRBJ2-1

cdr3_aa: CASSRDPGRTEAFF
cdr3_nt: TGTGCCAGCTCCCGGGATCCCGGTAGGACTGAAGCTTTCTTT
v_call: TRBV18
clone_size: .
cdr3_length: 14
d_call: .
j_call: TRBJ1-1

cdr3_aa: CASSFDGGDPYNSPLHF
cdr3_nt: TGTGCCAGCAGCTTCGATGGCGGGGATCCCTATAATTCACCCCTCCACTTT
v_call: TRBV7-9
clone_size: .
cdr3_length: 17
d_call: .
j_call: TRBJ1-6

cdr3_aa: CASSLGVGPRASEQYF
cdr3_nt: TGTGCCAGCAGCTTAGGAGTAGGTCCCCGGGCAAGCGAGCAGTACTTC
v_call: TRBV7-9
clone_size: .
cdr3_length: 16
d_call: .
j_call: TRBJ2-7

cdr3_aa: CASSFVRGFAEAFF
cdr3_nt: TGTGCCAGCAGCTTTGTCAGGGGGTTCGCTGAAGCTTTCTTT
v_call: TRBV5-5
clone_size: .
cdr3_length: 14
d_call: TRBD1
j_call: TRBJ1-1

cdr3_aa: CASSSRTGGFEKLFF
cdr3_nt: TGCGCCAGCAGCTCACGGACAGGGGGCTTTGAAAAACTGTTTTTT
v_call: TRBV5-1
clone_size: few
cdr3_length: 15
d_call: TRBD1
j_call: TRBJ1-4

cdr3_aa: CASMGTERNTIYF
cdr3_nt: TGTGCCAGCATGGGGACAGAGAGAAACACCATATATTTT
v_call: TRBV6-6
clone_size: many
cdr3_length: 13
d_call: TRBD1
j_call: TRBJ1-3

cdr3_aa: CASRHQTGLKNSPLHF
cdr3_nt: TGTGCCAGCAGACACCAGACAGGCTTGAAGAATTCACCCCTCCACTTT
v_call: TRBV6-1
clone_size: .
cdr3_length: 16
d_call: .
j_call: TRBJ1-6

cdr3_aa: CASSQAGDLDEQFF
cdr3_nt: TGTGCCAGCAGTCAAGCGGGGGACTTGGATGAGCAGTTCTTC
v_call: TRBV7-9
clone_size: .
cdr3_length: 14
d_call: TRBD2
j_call: TRBJ2-1